This paragraph reports one TCR beta chain. Its antigen is not known. Trimming removed 0 bases at V and 6 bases at J, with 19 bases between. Germline V gene data show CDR1 as SNHLY and CDR2 as FYNNEI. The CDR3 extends over 17 amino acids. The source of the sample is a study of T cell responses to AZD1222 COVID-19 vaccine. Broader study findings: Vaccination with two AZD1222 doses was followed by a rise in Spike-specific TCR breadth and depth.

Sequencing was performed with immunoSEQ multiplex PCR; in TCRdb, only in-frame clones are kept and a portion is missing. The table includes around 150,000 clones, 80% to 95% detected once. The receptor comes from an adult who received the AZD1222 COVID-19 vaccine. The input for sequencing was peripheral blood, taken 28 days after the second AZD1222 dose. The chain recombines TRBV2 with TRBJ2-3; D call uncertain. CDR3 loop: CASSEAALRFPPDTQYF. The CDR3 region has the DNA TGTGCCAGCAGTGAAGCGGCCCTTAGGTTCCCCCCTGATACGCAGTATTTT. Complete variable domain (other parts from reference TRBV2 and TRBJ2-3): EPEVTQTPSHQVTQMGQEVILRCVPISNHLYFYWYRQILGQKVEFLVSFYNNEISEKSEIFDDQFSVERPDGSNFTLKIRSTKLEDSAMYFCASSEAALRFPPDTQYFGPGTRLTVL.